This T cell receptor (beta chain) is from a study of CD8 T cells in Susac syndrome. Random hexamers were used to reverse transcribe the RNA input (about 0.5 to 1 ug). Amplification of TCR beta CDR3 by immunoSEQ multiplex PCR spanned 54 Vbeta and 13 Jbeta. MiXCR was run by TCRdb on the immunoSEQ multiplex PCR reads, yielding one entry per CDR3 protein. The top ten clones hold about 0.19% of a sample with 120,000 or so distinct CDR3 sequences, 90% to 95% of them seen once. J lost 9 bases, V lost 4 bases, and 4 bases had no gene match. The germline gives CDR1 MDHEN, CDR2 SYDVKM. CDR3 length: 14 amino acids. Sequencing targeted TCR beta in T cells from blood (CD8+ and CD4+).

Sample: CD8+ T cells from PBMCs. The rearrangement links TRBV28 to TRBJ1-6; 9 bases are shared with TRBD1. The TCR comes from a human donor with Susac syndrome. The CDR3 DNA follows: TGTGCCAGCAGTTCGGGACAGGGTCGTTCACCCCTCCACTTT. Its translation is CASSSGQGRSPLHF.